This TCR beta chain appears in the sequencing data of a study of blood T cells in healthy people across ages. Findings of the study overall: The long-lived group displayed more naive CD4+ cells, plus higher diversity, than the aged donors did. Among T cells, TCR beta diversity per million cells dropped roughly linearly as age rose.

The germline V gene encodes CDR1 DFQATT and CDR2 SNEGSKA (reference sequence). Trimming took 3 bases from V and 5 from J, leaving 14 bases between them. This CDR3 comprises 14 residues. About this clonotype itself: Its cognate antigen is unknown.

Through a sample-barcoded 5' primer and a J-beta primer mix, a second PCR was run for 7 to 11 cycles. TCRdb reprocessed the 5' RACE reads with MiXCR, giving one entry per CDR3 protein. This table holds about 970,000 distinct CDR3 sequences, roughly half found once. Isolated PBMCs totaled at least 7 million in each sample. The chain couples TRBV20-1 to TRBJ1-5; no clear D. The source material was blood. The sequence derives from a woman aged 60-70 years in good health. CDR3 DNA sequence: TGCAGTGCTAGTACCAGGACGGGTTATCAGCCCCAGCATTTT. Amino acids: CSASTRTGYQPQHF.